This passage covers 27 T cell receptor beta chains from one sample sequenced in a study of blood T cell repertoires in COVID-19 (dated by TCRdb to 2020 to 2022). Libraries were constructed by the immunoSEQ multiplex PCR assay. Sourced from immuneACCESS, this table was stored by TCRdb with only in-frame sequences that have V and J called. A share of the clones is absent; for the studies checked, an unresolved V gene accounts for under half, and the remainder has no known explanation. This sample is represented by about 160,000 clones; roughly 73% of them were singletons. The ten largest account for about 3% of the sample. The sequenced sample was peripheral blood. Receptors were obtained from a man aged 65-85 years with acute or convalescent COVID-19.

The chain carries TRBV5-5 and TRBJ1-3; D is ambiguous. Germline values: CDR1 SGHKS, CDR2 YYEKEE (reference sequence). The length of the CDR3 is 14 residues. Trimming removed 0 bases from V and 2 bases from J, with 6 bases in between. CDR3 sequence reads: CASSLEYPGNTIYF. The CDR3 nucleotides are TGTGCCAGCAGCTTGGAATATCCTGGAAACACCATATATTTT.

The CDR3 loop is CARSDPGQANTGELFF. CDR3 DNA: TGTGCCAGAAGCGATCCGGGACAGGCGAACACCGGGGAGCTGTTTTTT. The gene calls are TRBV7-5 and TRBJ2-2; the table's D call TRBD1 went unverified against the DNA. TRBV7-5 is a recognized pseudogene. This CDR3 region has 16 residues.

The V and J genes are TRBV7-6 and TRBJ1-4, with TRBD1 matching over 9 bases. V lost 3 bases to trimming and J lost 8 bases; unmatched junction nucleotides: 7. The CDR3 runs 15 residues. The germline gives CDR1 SGHVS, CDR2 FNYEAQ. CDR3 amino acids: CASSFTGTGLEKLFF. The CDR3 region has the DNA TGTGCCAGCAGCTTTACCGGGACAGGGCTCGAAAAACTGTTTTTT.

The rearrangement joins TRBV4-3 to TRBJ2-1, with a weak D call TRBD2 (6 bases). The CDR3 has 17 residues. Germline V gene lookup returns CDR1 LGHNA and CDR2 YSLEER. V shed 1 base and J shed 3 bases, with 16 bases lying between them. CDR3 bases: TGCGCCAGCAGCCAAGCGCTGAGCGGAGGGGACTACAATGAGCAGTTCTTC. Translated, it gives CASSQALSGGDYNEQFF.

This clone was seen only a few times. The chain links TRBV19 to TRBJ1-5; D possibly corresponds to TRBD1 (5 bases). CDR3 length: 16 amino acids. Trimming took 5 bases from V and 2 from J, leaving 16 bases between them. Per the germline V gene, CDR1 is LNHDA and CDR2 is SQIVND (reference sequence). The CDR3: CASSPPLDTRNQPQHF. The CDR3 region has the DNA TGTGCCAGTAGTCCCCCGTTGGACACACGCAATCAGCCCCAGCATTTT.

This chain joins TRBV7-2 and TRBJ2-1, with D perhaps TRBD2 (6 bases). Trimming took 0 bases from V and 2 from J, leaving 8 bases between them. The CDR3 extends over 15 amino acids. The germline gives CDR1 SGHTA, CDR2 FQGNSA. DNA for the CDR3: TGTGCCAGCAGCTTAGCGGGAGGAGCCTACAATGAGCAGTTCTTC. This sequence encodes CASSLAGGAYNEQFF.

The chain carries TRBV2 and TRBJ2-3, with 9 bases that match TRBD2. Germline CDR1 reads SNHLY; CDR2 reads FYNNEI. This CDR3 region has 16 residues. V lost 8 bases and J lost 6; bases outside the gene matches: 15. The DNA of the CDR3 is TGTGCCAGCGGGGCGGGAGGGACAGTTAGCGGCGATACGCAGTATTTT. It is translated as CASGAGGTVSGDTQYF.

The V call is TRBV7-9, the J call TRBJ1-2; D is unresolved. The V end was cut by 1 base, the J end by 1 base, with 10 bases between. The CDR3 has 15 residues. Germline CDR1 and CDR2: SEHNR and FQNEAQ (reference sequence). The CDR3 reads CASSLVAGLNYGYTF. The CDR3 DNA is TGTGCCAGCAGCTTAGTGGCAGGTCTTAACTATGGCTACACCTTC.

The chain carries TRBV18 and TRBJ1-1; TRBD1 matches 9 bases. CDR3 length: 13 residues. The germline gives CDR1 KGHSH, CDR2 LQKENI. V lost 6 bases, J lost 6 bases, and 5 bases stayed unmatched. The CDR3 is CASSATGGSEAFF. In nucleotides, the CDR3 is TGTGCCAGCTCGGCTACAGGGGGCTCTGAAGCTTTCTTT.

V is TRBV24-1 and J is TRBJ2-2; 9 nucleotides align to TRBD1. Germline values: CDR1 KGHDR, CDR2 SFDVKD. The CDR3 spans 15 residues. Trimming cost V 7 bases and J 5 bases; bases outside gene matches: 7. Here the CDR3 DNA reads TGTGCCACCAGCTTGCGGGGACAGGGAACCGGGGAGCTGTTTTTT. This encodes CATSLRGQGTGELFF.

The V gene is TRBV9, the J gene TRBJ1-4, with 8 positions matching TRBD1. V shed 3 bases, J shed 8 bases, and the junction held 9 bases outside the gene matches. This CDR3 comprises 15 residues. Germline V gene sequence: CDR1 SGDLS, CDR2 YYNGEE. The chain's CDR3 is CASSAGQGLAEKLFF. The CDR3 region has the DNA TGTGCCAGCAGCGCAGGACAGGGCCTCGCGGAAAAACTGTTTTTT.

The chain couples TRBV5-5 to TRBJ1-5; TRBD1 matches 7 bases. The J segment lost 6 bases and the V segment lost 1 base, leaving 4 bases of the junction unmatched. The CDR3 sequence is 14 residues long. Germline loops: CDR1 SGHKS, CDR2 YYEKEE (reference sequence). The CDR3 DNA follows: TGTGCCAGCAGCTTGACAGGGGCCGGTCAGCCCCAGCATTTT. It encodes CASSLTGAGQPQHF.

The V call is TRBV5-1, the J call TRBJ1-6, with 8 bases that match TRBD1. With 2 bases clipped from V and 7 bases from J, the junction kept 5 bases outside the gene matches. The CDR3 runs 15 residues. Germline CDR1 is SGHRS and CDR2 is YFSETQ. CDR3 bases: TGCGCCAGCAGCTTAGGACAGGGATTGAATTCACCCCTCCACTTT. Translating it yields CASSLGQGLNSPLHF.

This chain connects TRBV10-2 to TRBJ2-1; 8 nucleotides agree with TRBD2. The J segment lost 2 bases and the V segment lost 3 bases, leaving 3 bases of the junction unmatched. CDR1 is WSHSY, CDR2 SAAADI, per germline. The CDR3 is 15 amino acids. The CDR3 spells CASSDSGEAYNEQFF. The CDR3 DNA follows: TGCGCCAGCAGTGATAGCGGGGAGGCCTACAATGAGCAGTTCTTC.

This chain uses TRBV6-6 with TRBJ1-2; TRBD1 matches 9 bases. After removal of 6 bases from V and 6 bases from J, the junction contained 8 bases not matched to a gene. CDR1 MNHNY and CDR2 SVGAGI come from the germline V gene (reference sequence). The CDR3 contains 14 residues. CDR3 residues: CASSRDRDENGYTF. The CDR3 DNA reads TGTGCCAGCAGCAGGGACAGGGACGAAAATGGCTACACCTTC.

This clone came up a few times. This rearrangement joins TRBV30 to TRBJ1-2; D gene unclear. This CDR3 comprises 12 residues. V dropped 1 base and J dropped 1 base, with 4 bases sitting between them. CDR1 GTSNPN and CDR2 SVGIG come from the germline V gene (reference sequence). The CDR3 here is CAWSALNYGYTF. The CDR3 DNA sequence: TGTGCCTGGAGTGCTCTTAACTATGGCTACACCTTC.

V usage is TRBV7-2 and J usage is TRBJ2-7; TRBD1 aligns across 8 bases. Trimming removed 5 bases from V and 5 bases from J; junction bases left unmatched: 11. CDR3 length: 15 amino acids. CDR1 SGHTA and CDR2 FQGNSA come from the germline V gene. CDR3 bases: TGTGCCAGCAGCCCCCGCGGACAGGGATCGCACGAGCAGTACTTC. Protein: CASSPRGQGSHEQYF.

CDR3 protein: CASSIRGRATGELFF. In DNA, the CDR3 is TGTGCCAGTAGTATTCGCGGGAGGGCCACCGGGGAGCTGTTTTTT. This chain joins TRBV19 and TRBJ2-2; 9 nucleotides agree with TRBD2. CDR3 size: 15 residues. The V gene's germline CDR1 is LNHDA and CDR2 SQIVND (reference sequence). The junction had 3 bases not matched to a gene; V was cut back by 3 bases and J by 4 bases.

The chain combines TRBV7-3 with TRBJ2-2, with D maybe TRBD2 (6 bases). Trimming left V 3 bases short and J 0 bases short, with 11 bases between. Per the germline V gene, CDR1 is SGHTA and CDR2 is FQGTGA. The CDR3 sequence is 16 residues long. The DNA of the CDR3 is TGTGCCAGCAGCTTTAAAGGGACTTCGAACACCGGGGAGCTGTTTTTT. As protein: CASSFKGTSNTGELFF.

The CDR3 nucleotides are TGTGCCTGGAGTGTAAGCGGGAGCGGGTCCTACGAGCAGTACTTC. The encoded protein is CAWSVSGSGSYEQYF. The chain combines TRBV30 with TRBJ2-7; the match to TRBD2 covers 8 bases. V was clipped by 0 bases and J by 1 base; unmatched bases: 5. This CDR3 contains 15 residues. Germline V lookup: CDR1 GTSNPN, CDR2 SVGIG (reference sequence).

This sequence joins TRBV5-6 and TRBJ1-1; D is unresolved. This CDR3 has 16 residues. CDR1 SGHDT and CDR2 YYEEEE come from the germline V gene. Trimming shortened V by 4 bases and J by 4 bases, and 20 bases separated the two germline ends. CDR3 nucleotides: TGTGCCAGCAGCCCCGAAGTCCGGGGAGGCGGCACTGAAGCTTTCTTT. It codes for CASSPEVRGGGTEAFF. The full variable domain, in which reference TRBV5-6 and TRBJ1-1 provide the parts outside the CDR3, is DAGVTQSPTHLIKTRGQQVTLRCSPKSGHDTVSWYQQALGQGPQFIFQYYEEEERQRGNFPDRFSGHQFPNYSSELNVNALLLGDSALYLCASSPEVRGGGTEAFFGQGTRLTVV.

Notes on this clone: Other DNA variants within this sample encode the same CDR3. The chain joins TRBV19 to TRBJ1-4; possible D gene TRBD1, 5 bases. Germline V lookup: CDR1 LNHDA, CDR2 SQIVND (reference sequence). This CDR3 contains 15 residues. Trimming shortened V by 6 bases and J by 0 bases, and 11 bases separated the two germline ends. The CDR3 bases are TGTGCCAGTAGCATCGGGGGTGCAACTAATGAAAAACTGTTTTTT. It yields the protein CASSIGGATNEKLFF.

This sequence joins TRBV13 and TRBJ2-7, with D possibly TRBD2 on 5 matching bases. The CDR3 runs to 14 residues. CDR1 is PRHDT, CDR2 FYEKMQ, per germline (reference sequence). Trimming removed 4 bases at V and 2 bases at J, with 12 bases between. CDR3 coding DNA: TGTGCCAGCAGCTCCCCCGGGAAGGCCTACGAGCAGTACTTC. Its translation is CASSSPGKAYEQYF.

The rearrangement links TRBV27 to TRBJ2-1; 7 bases map to TRBD2. This CDR3 region has 16 residues. Germline V gene lookup returns CDR1 MNHEY and CDR2 SMNVEV (reference sequence). J lost 7 bases, V lost 2 bases, and 11 bases had no gene match. The chain's CDR3 is CASSLRSRGLENEQFF. The CDR3 DNA follows: TGTGCCAGCAGTTTACGGTCACGAGGACTAGAGAATGAGCAGTTCTTC.

This clone was found a few times. The chain is built from TRBV30 and TRBJ2-7, with D uncertain. CDR3 length: 13 residues. Trimming pared 0 bases from V and 2 bases from J, leaving 8 bases between. Germline V gives CDR1 GTSNPN, CDR2 SVGIG (reference sequence). The CDR3 reads CAWSVGVTYEQYF. The CDR3 region has the DNA TGTGCCTGGAGTGTAGGAGTGACCTACGAGCAGTACTTC.

The chain links TRBV5-1 to TRBJ2-2; 7 bases align to TRBD1. The CDR3 runs 15 residues. Trimming at V came to 0 bases and at J to 3 bases, leaving 2 bases not matched to a gene. Germline assignment: CDR1 SGHRS and CDR2 YFSETQ. CDR3 sequence (DNA): TGCGCCAGCAGCTTGGAGGGGGCCCACACCGGGGAGCTGTTTTTT. This gives the protein CASSLEGAHTGELFF.

The rearrangement uses TRBV13 and TRBJ2-7, with D tentatively TRBD1 (5 bases). Looked up from germline, CDR1 is PRHDT and CDR2 is FYEKMQ (reference sequence). This CDR3 contains 12 residues. V was shortened by 3 bases and J by 4 bases, with 7 bases between the two germline ends. CDR3 in DNA: TGTGCCAGCAGCTTTAACAGGTACGAGCAGTACTTC. Translating gives CASSFNRYEQYF. Full variable domain (rest looked up from reference TRBV13 and TRBJ2-7): AAGVIQSPRHLIKEKRETATLKCYPIPRHDTVYWYQQGPGQDPQFLISFYEKMQSDKGSIPDRFSAQQFSDYHSELNMSSLELGDSALYFCASSFNRYEQYFGPGTRLTVT.